This T cell receptor beta chain was sequenced in a study of cytomegalovirus exposure and HLA in healthy donors. Study-wide points: Several of the most significant clusters appeared, in a later analysis, to be linked to common viral pathogens. Analyses of presence and absence presupposed an approximately uniform sequencing depth across donors. Fewer N-insertions (relative to the roughly 670-donor mean) were reportedly seen in an Asian-associated ancestry cluster in a later analysis.

Points on this clone: Its antigen remains unidentified.

With 60 Vbeta and 13 Jbeta primers, the PCR was carried out. As processed by the authors: About 88 million unique TCR beta chains, around 10 million of them shared, were counted by a later analysis. Sequencing was performed with immunoSEQ multiplex PCR; in TCRdb, only in-frame clones are kept and a portion is missing. V, J and clone size reflect that table, while D and trimming were determined from the DNA. This table has approximately 130,000 clones, around 87% appearing once. The germline V gene encodes CDR1 MNHNY and CDR2 SVGAGI (reference sequence). The ends were cut back, 2 bases at V and 0 bases at J, with 8 bases in the middle. This CDR3 is 15 amino acids long.

The gene calls are TRBV6-6 and TRBJ2-1; weak D call: TRBD2 (6 bases). This receptor was identified in a woman younger than 45 in good health and CMV-seronegative. What was sequenced was PBMCs. CDR3 amino acids: CASSYLGGSYNEQFF. The CDR3 coding sequence is TGTGCCAGCAGTTACCTCGGGGGCTCCTACAATGAGCAGTTCTTC.